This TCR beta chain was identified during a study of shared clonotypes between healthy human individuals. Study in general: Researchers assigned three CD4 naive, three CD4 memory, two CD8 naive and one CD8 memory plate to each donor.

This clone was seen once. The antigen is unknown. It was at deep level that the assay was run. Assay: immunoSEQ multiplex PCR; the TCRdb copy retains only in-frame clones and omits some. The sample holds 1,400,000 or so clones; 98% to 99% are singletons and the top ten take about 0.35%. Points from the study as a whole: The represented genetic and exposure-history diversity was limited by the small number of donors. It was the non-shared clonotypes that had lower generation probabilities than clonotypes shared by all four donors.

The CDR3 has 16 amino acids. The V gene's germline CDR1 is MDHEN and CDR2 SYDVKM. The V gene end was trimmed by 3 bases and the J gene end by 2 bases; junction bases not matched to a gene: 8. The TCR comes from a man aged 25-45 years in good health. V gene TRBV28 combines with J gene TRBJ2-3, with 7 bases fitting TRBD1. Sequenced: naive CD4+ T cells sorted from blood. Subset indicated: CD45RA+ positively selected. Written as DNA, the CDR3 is TGTGCCAGCAGTTTTTTCAGGACAGGCCCCACAGATACGCAGTATTTT. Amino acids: CASSFFRTGPTDTQYF.